These T cell receptor beta chains were read from a single sample in a study of T cell responses to AZD1222 COVID-19 vaccine. The repertoire was sequenced with immunoSEQ multiplex PCR; TCRdb's copy has only in-frame clones and lacks some. The data show 200,000 or so clones, with about 94% seen just once and roughly 9.2% held by the top ten. Sequences were derived from peripheral blood, sampled on day 0 of AZD1222 vaccination. Every receptor here comes from an adult in good health. Each CDR3 is given with its conserved first and last residue. Each record gives: clone size, J gene, V gene, D gene, CDR3 protein, CDR3 DNA. D genes are given only for firm matches. Clone size is given for some rows only: seen once, a few or many times, or a class if the clone is expanded.

- | TRBJ2-5 | TRBV9 | - | CASSTGPQETQYF | TGTGCCAGCAGCACGGGGCCCCAAGAGACCCAGTACTTC
- | TRBJ2-1 | TRBV7-3 | TRBD2 | CASSLSGTSGAGDEQFF | TGTGCCAGCAGCTTAAGTGGGACTAGCGGGGCCGGGGATGAGCAGTTCTTC
- | TRBJ1-4 | TRBV20-1 | - | CSAIGPRQLFF | TGCAGTGCTATAGGGCCGAGGCAACTGTTTTTT
- | TRBJ2-5 | TRBV6-5 | - | CASSYSIVDTQETQYF | TGTGCCAGCAGTTACTCGATAGTGGACACCCAAGAGACCCAGTACTTC
- | TRBJ1-1 | TRBV28 | - | CASSLMLTENTEAFF | TGTGCCAGCAGTTTAATGCTGACGGAGAACACTGAAGCTTTCTTT
- | TRBJ2-7 | TRBV27 | - | CASSTLQGPSYEQYF | TGTGCCAGCAGCACACTACAGGGACCATCCTACGAGCAGTACTTC
- | TRBJ1-2 | TRBV4-2 | - | CASSRSTGSYGYTF | TGTGCCAGCAGCCGAAGTACAGGGAGCTATGGCTACACCTTC
once | TRBJ2-7 | TRBV6-2/TRBV6-3 | - | CASSYLYEQYF | TGTGCCAGCAGTTACCTCTACGAGCAGTACTTC
once | TRBJ2-4 | TRBV5-1 | TRBD2 | CASSLSNVGGSGPDIQYF | TGCGCCAGCAGCCTAAGTAACGTGGGAGGGAGTGGGCCGGACATTCAGTACTTC
- | TRBJ2-2 | TRBV5-1 | - | CASSWAGNTGELFF | TGCGCCAGCAGCTGGGCGGGGAACACCGGGGAGCTGTTTTTT
- | TRBJ2-7 | TRBV10-3 | - | CAISVRVHEQYF | TGTGCCATCAGTGTCAGGGTCCACGAGCAGTACTTC
- | TRBJ2-1 | TRBV5-1 | - | CASSLEIGSSYNEQFF | TGCGCCAGCAGCTTGGAAATAGGGAGCTCCTACAATGAGCAGTTCTTC
- | TRBJ2-1 | TRBV5-4 | - | CASSLQGNEQFF | TGTGCCAGCAGCCTCCAGGGCAATGAGCAGTTCTTC
- | TRBJ2-5 | TRBV18 | - | CASSPPRWGETQYF | TGTGCCAGCTCACCACCGCGATGGGGAGAGACCCAGTACTTC
- | TRBJ2-7 | TRBV6-2/TRBV6-3 | TRBD2 | CASSSVGGTYEQYF | TGTGCCAGCAGCTCGGTGGGGGGGACCTACGAGCAGTACTTC
- | TRBJ2-1 | TRBV10-3 | TRBD2 | CAIRWTSGRVDEQFF | TGTGCCATCAGATGGACTAGCGGGAGAGTCGATGAGCAGTTCTTC
once | TRBJ1-2 | TRBV29-1 | - | CSVGVSDTYGYTF | TGCAGCGTTGGGGTGTCGGACACCTATGGCTACACCTTC
- | TRBJ2-3 | TRBV4-3 | - | CASSQQDKVGTQYF | TGCGCCAGCAGCCAACAGGACAAGGTTGGTACGCAGTATTTT
- | TRBJ2-2 | TRBV27 | - | CASSLLRPADTGELFF | TGTGCCAGCAGTCTGCTGCGACCGGCGGACACCGGGGAGCTGTTTTTT
- | TRBJ2-7 | TRBV6-1 | TRBD2 | CASSATSGRMGDEQYF | TGTGCCAGCAGTGCGACTAGCGGGAGGATGGGGGATGAGCAGTACTTC
- | TRBJ1-6 | TRBV10-3 | - | CAISDRPSPNSPLHF | TGTGCCATCAGTGACCGACCCAGCCCTAATTCACCCCTCCACTTT
once | TRBJ2-2 | TRBV27 | - | CASSFEGPDTGELFF | TGTGCCAGCAGTTTCGAGGGGCCCGACACCGGGGAGCTGTTTTTT
- | TRBJ1-2 | TRBV7-2 | TRBD1 | CASSSQGARGYTF | TGTGCCAGCAGCAGTCAGGGGGCGCGGGGCTACACCTTC
- | TRBJ1-4 | TRBV5-5 | - | CASSGGTTEKLFF | TGTGCCAGCAGCGGAGGGACAACTGAAAAACTGTTTTTT
- | TRBJ2-2 | TRBV18 | TRBD2 | CASSQTSGRAVNTGELFF | TGTGCCAGCTCCCAGACTAGCGGGAGGGCGGTGAACACCGGGGAGCTGTTTTTT
- | TRBJ2-7 | TRBV7-8 | TRBD1 | CASSERQGGSYEQYF | TGTGCCAGCAGCGAAAGACAGGGTGGTTCCTACGAGCAGTACTTC
- | TRBJ1-3 | TRBV14 | - | CASSHEARGYGNTIYF | TGTGCCAGCAGCCATGAAGCCCGGGGGTATGGAAACACCATATATTTT
- | TRBJ2-2 | TRBV9 | - | CASSANTGRGELFF | TGTGCCAGCAGCGCCAACACAGGGCGCGGGGAGCTGTTTTTT
- | TRBJ2-1 | TRBV29-1 | TRBD2 | CSVTSVTYNEQFF | TGCAGCGTTACTAGCGTGACCTACAATGAGCAGTTCTTC
- | TRBJ1-5 | TRBV27 | - | CASSLVAPPRSNQPQHF | TGTGCCAGCAGTTTGGTGGCACCCCCTCGGAGCAATCAGCCCCAGCATTTT
- | TRBJ2-1 | TRBV6-2/TRBV6-3 | TRBD2 | CASSYPLADYNEQFF | TGTGCCAGCAGTTACCCGCTAGCGGATTACAATGAGCAGTTCTTC
- | TRBJ2-3 | TRBV7-8 | TRBD2 | CASSNPSGGTDTQYF | TGTGCCAGCAGTAACCCTAGCGGGGGCACAGATACGCAGTATTTT
- | TRBJ1-2 | TRBV9 | TRBD1 | CASSTSGTGTYGYTF | TGTGCCAGCAGCACCTCCGGGACAGGGACCTATGGCTACACCTTC
- | TRBJ2-7 | TRBV18 | TRBD2 | CASSPGTSGYEQYF | TGTGCCAGCTCACCCGGGACTAGCGGGTACGAGCAGTACTTC
once | TRBJ2-2 | TRBV28 | - | CASSWDRYTGELFF | TGTGCCAGCAGTTGGGACCGATACACCGGGGAGCTGTTTTTT
- | TRBJ2-3 | TRBV9 | TRBD2 | CASSVLAGGADTQYF | TGTGCCAGCAGCGTACTAGCGGGAGGGGCAGATACGCAGTATTTT
- | TRBJ2-7 | TRBV4-2 | - | CASSQDRGLYEQYF | TGTGCCAGCAGCCAAGATCGAGGACTGTACGAGCAGTACTTC
- | TRBJ2-7 | TRBV28 | - | CASSPPDRHLYF | TGTGCCAGCTCCCCCCCGGACAGACATTTGTACTTC
- | TRBJ2-3 | TRBV27 | TRBD1 | CASNRDSSTDTQYF | TGTGCCAGCAACCGGGACAGTAGCACAGATACGCAGTATTTT
- | TRBJ1-4 | TRBV28 | - | CASRAATNEKLFF | TGTGCCAGCAGGGCGGCGACTAATGAAAAACTGTTTTTT
few | TRBJ2-3 | TRBV7-9 | - | CASSLAGLYDTQYF | TGTGCCAGCAGCTTAGCAGGCTTGTATGATACGCAGTATTTT
- | TRBJ1-4 | TRBV5-1 | - | CASSLGGTNEKLFF | TGCGCCAGCAGCTTGGGAGGAACTAATGAAAAACTGTTTTTT
few | TRBJ1-6 | TRBV28 | TRBD1 | CASSGGQGTVVNSPLHF | TGTGCCAGCAGTGGGGGACAGGGGACGGTAGTGAATTCACCCCTCCACTTT
once | TRBJ1-2 | TRBV5-1 | - | CASSSEESGYGYTF | TGCGCCAGCAGCTCCGAGGAAAGCGGATATGGCTACACCTTC
- | TRBJ2-1 | TRBV4-1 | - | CASSHPGIDSYNEQFF | TGCGCCAGCAGCCATCCGGGCATCGATAGCTACAATGAGCAGTTCTTC
- | TRBJ1-2 | TRBV28 | - | CASREDTANYGYTF | TGTGCCAGCAGAGAGGACACCGCTAACTATGGCTACACCTTC